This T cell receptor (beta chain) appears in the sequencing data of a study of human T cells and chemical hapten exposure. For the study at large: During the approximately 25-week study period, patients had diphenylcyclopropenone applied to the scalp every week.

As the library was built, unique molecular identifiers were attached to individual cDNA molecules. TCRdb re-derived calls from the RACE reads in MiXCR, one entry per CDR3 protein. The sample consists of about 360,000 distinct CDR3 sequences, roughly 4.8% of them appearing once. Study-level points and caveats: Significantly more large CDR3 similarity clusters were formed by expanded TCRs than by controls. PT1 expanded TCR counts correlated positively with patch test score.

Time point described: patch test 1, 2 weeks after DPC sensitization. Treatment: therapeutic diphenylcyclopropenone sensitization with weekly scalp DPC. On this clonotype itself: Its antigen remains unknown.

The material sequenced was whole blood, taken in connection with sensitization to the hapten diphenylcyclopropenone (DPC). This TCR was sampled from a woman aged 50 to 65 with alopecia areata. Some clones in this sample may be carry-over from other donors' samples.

As DNA, the CDR3 is TGCGCCAGCAGTGATTTGAGGACGGAGGAGACCCAGTACTTC. This gives the protein CASSDLRTEETQYF. J is TRBJ2-5 and V is TRBV10-1; D call uncertain. Trimming took 3 bases from V and 5 from J, leaving 13 bases between them. The germline CDR1 and CDR2 sequences are WNHNN and SYGVQD (reference sequence). The CDR3 has 14 residues.